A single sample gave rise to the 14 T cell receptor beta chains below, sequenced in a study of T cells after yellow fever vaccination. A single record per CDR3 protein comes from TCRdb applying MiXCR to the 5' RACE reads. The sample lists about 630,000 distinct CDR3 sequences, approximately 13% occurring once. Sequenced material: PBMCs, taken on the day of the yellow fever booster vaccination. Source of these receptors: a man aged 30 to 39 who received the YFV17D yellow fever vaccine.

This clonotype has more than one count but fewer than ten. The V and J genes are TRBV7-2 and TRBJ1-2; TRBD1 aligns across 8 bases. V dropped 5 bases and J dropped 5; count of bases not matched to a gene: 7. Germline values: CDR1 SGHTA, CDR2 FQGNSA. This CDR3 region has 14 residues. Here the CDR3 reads CASSQDRAIYGYTF. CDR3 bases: TGTGCCAGCAGCCAGGACAGGGCCATTTATGGCTACACCTTC.

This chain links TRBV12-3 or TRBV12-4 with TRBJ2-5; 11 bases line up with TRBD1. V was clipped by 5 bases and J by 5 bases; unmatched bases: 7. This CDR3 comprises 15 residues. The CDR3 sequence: CASSTTGTGGETQYF. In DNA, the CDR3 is TGTGCCAGCAGTACGACCGGGACAGGGGGGGAGACCCAGTACTTC.

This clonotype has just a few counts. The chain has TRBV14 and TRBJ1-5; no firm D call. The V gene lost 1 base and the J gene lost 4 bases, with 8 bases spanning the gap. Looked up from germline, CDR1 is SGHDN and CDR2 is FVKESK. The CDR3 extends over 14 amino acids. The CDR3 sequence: CASSQGGWNQPQHF. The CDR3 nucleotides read TGTGCCAGCAGCCAAGGTGGGTGGAATCAGCCCCAGCATTTT.

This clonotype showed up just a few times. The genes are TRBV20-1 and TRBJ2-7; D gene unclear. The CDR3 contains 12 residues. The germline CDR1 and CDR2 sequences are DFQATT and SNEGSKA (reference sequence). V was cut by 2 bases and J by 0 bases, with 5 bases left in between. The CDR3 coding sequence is TGCAGTGCTAGATACGACTCCTACGAGCAGTACTTC. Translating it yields CSARYDSYEQYF.

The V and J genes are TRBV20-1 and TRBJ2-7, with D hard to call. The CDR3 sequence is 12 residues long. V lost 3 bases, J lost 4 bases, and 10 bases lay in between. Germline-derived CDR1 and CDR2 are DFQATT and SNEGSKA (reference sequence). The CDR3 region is CSARGVGYEQYF. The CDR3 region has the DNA TGCAGTGCTAGGGGTGTTGGGTACGAGCAGTACTTC.

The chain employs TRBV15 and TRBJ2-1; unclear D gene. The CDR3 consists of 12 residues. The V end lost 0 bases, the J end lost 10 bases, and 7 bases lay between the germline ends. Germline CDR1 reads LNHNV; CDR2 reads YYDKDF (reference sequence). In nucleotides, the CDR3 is TGTGCCACCAGCAGAGATGGAAGCGAGCAGTTCTTC. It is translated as CATSRDGSEQFF.

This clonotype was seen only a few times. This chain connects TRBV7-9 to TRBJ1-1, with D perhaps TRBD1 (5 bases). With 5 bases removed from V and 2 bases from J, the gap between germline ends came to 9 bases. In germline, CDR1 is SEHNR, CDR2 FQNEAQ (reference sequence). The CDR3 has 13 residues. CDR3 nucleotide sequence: TGTGCCAGCAGCCGGCGGGACAACACTGAAGCTTTCTTT. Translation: CASSRRDNTEAFF.

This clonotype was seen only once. The CDR3 is CASSIPGTGVGEQYF. CDR3 nucleotides: TGTGCCAGCAGTATCCCCGGGACAGGGGTCGGCGAGCAGTACTTC. The chain uses TRBV28 and TRBJ2-7; the match to TRBD1 covers 10 bases. The CDR3 contains 15 residues. Per germline, CDR1 MDHEN and CDR2 SYDVKM. The V segment lost 5 bases and the J segment 6 bases; nucleotides outside the gene matches: 10.

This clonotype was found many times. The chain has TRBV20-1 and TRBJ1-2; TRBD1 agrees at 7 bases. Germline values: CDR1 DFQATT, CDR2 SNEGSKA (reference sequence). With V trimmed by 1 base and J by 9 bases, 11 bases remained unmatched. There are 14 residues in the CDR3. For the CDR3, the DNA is TGCAGTGCTAGAGGGGGACAGCTCCTTCTGAGCTACACCTTC. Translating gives CSARGGQLLLSYTF.

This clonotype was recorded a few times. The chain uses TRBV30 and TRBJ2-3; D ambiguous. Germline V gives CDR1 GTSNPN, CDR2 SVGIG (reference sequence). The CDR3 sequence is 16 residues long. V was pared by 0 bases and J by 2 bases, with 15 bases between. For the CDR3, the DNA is TGTGCCTGGAGTGTACGGTCGCTAGAGTACACAGATACGCAGTATTTT. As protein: CAWSVRSLEYTDTQYF.

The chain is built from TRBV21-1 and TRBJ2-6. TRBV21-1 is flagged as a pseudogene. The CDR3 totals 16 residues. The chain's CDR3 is CASSREGRSGANVLTF. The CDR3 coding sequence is TGTGCCAGCAGCAGAGAGGGGAGGTCTGGGGCCAACGTCCTGACTTTC.

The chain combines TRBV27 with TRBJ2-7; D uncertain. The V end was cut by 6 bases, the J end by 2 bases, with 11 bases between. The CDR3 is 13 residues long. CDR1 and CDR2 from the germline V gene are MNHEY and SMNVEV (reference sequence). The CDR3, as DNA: TGTGCCAGCAGGTCGGGCTCGCCCTACGAGCAGTACTTC. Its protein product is CASRSGSPYEQYF.

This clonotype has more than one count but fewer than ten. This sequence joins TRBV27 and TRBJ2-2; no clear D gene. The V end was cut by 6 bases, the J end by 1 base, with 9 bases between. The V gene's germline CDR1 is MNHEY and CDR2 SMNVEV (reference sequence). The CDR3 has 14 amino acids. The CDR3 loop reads CASRLQRNTGELFF. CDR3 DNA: TGTGCCAGCAGACTACAGAGGAACACCGGGGAGCTGTTTTTT.

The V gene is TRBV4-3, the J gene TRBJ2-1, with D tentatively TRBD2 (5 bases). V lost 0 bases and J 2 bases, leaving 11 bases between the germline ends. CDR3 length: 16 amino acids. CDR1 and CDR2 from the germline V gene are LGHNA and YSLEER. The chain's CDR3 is CASSQETPAAYNEQFF. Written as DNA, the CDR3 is TGCGCCAGCAGCCAAGAAACTCCAGCGGCCTACAATGAGCAGTTCTTC.